Listed here is a single T cell receptor beta chain. What it binds is unknown. A much larger clone differs from this one at a single base, so this may be a read error. This entry is derived from a study of early T cells in non-severe SARS-CoV-2 infection. Study information: Chains were not paired, and sequencing was done on bulk RNA from unsorted whole blood. General study points: Anti-spike CD8 responses were favored in VDJdb matching, and private and CD4 specificities were missed.

TCRdb redid the calling of the 5' RACE reads with MiXCR, one entry per CDR3 protein. Altogether around 70,000 distinct CDR3 sequences are present, less than 15% being singletons, with the ten largest covering 3.5% to 5%. Trimming took off 3 bases at V and 2 bases at J, with 18 bases between the two ends. This CDR3 spans 17 amino acids. Germline V gene lookup returns CDR1 KGHSH and CDR2 LQKENI. The specimen sequenced was whole blood. The genes are TRBV18 and TRBJ2-3; weak D call: TRBD1 (5 bases). The TCR sequence derives from an adult who was a healthcare worker with PCR-confirmed SARS-CoV-2 infection or an uninfected control (not recorded which). CDR3 in amino acids: CASSPALVQGYTDTQYF. CDR3 coding DNA: TGTGCCAGCTCACCGGCCCTTGTCCAGGGTTACACAGATACGCAGTATTTT.